Shown below are 9 T cell receptor beta chains from a single sample sequenced in a study of neurological immune-mediated disorders. In TCRdb, the 5' RACE reads were re-called with MiXCR into one record per CDR3 protein. Among 120,000 or so distinct CDR3 sequences, about 3.2% were seen once, and the ten largest hold 1% to 1.5%. Sequencing input: PBMCs. These receptor sequences come from a woman aged 25 to 45 with multiple sclerosis.

This clonotype was picked up many times. V is TRBV5-1 and J is TRBJ2-2; 12 bases are shared with TRBD2. Germline V gives CDR1 SGHRS, CDR2 YFSETQ. V was clipped by 5 bases and J by 6 bases; unmatched bases: 5. This CDR3 has 15 residues. CDR3 amino acids: CASRTSGSASGELFF. Here the CDR3 DNA reads TGCGCCAGCAGGACTAGCGGGAGTGCTTCCGGGGAGCTGTTTTTT.

This clonotype was seen repeatedly, ten times or more. The gene calls are TRBV7-6 and TRBJ1-1; D ambiguous. Trimming took off 5 bases at V and 0 bases at J, with 10 bases between the two ends. This CDR3 contains 14 residues. Per the germline V gene, CDR1 is SGHVS and CDR2 is FNYEAQ. CDR3: CASSRGPLNTEAFF. As DNA, the CDR3 is TGTGCCAGCAGCCGCGGACCGCTGAACACTGAAGCTTTCTTT.

This clonotype has at least ten counts. The chain is built from TRBV5-6 and TRBJ2-1; 8 bases agree with TRBD1. The CDR3 covers 14 residues. V shed 3 bases and J 2 bases; nucleotides not matched to a gene: 1. The germline CDR1 and CDR2 sequences are SGHDT and YYEEEE. The CDR3 DNA is TGTGCCAGCAGCTGGGACAGGACCTACAATGAGCAGTTCTTC. Residues: CASSWDRTYNEQFF.

This clonotype occurred many times. The rearrangement joins TRBV7-9 to TRBJ1-2, with D perhaps TRBD1 (5 bases). Deletions cut 5 bases from V and 0 bases from J, with 16 bases between. The V gene's germline CDR1 is SEHNR and CDR2 FQNEAQ (reference sequence). The CDR3 length is 16 residues. This chain's CDR3 is CASSPAGTVPNYGYTF. In nucleotides, the CDR3 is TGTGCCAGCAGCCCAGCCGGGACGGTGCCTAACTATGGCTACACCTTC.

This clonotype was observed at least ten times. The chain recombines TRBV7-9 with TRBJ2-3; D is unresolved. Germline CDR1 is SEHNR and CDR2 is FQNEAQ (reference sequence). V shed 11 bases and J shed 1 base, with 10 bases lying between them. CDR3 length equals 12 residues. The CDR3 DNA reads as TGTGCCTCCCGCCGCGGCACAGATACGCAGTATTTT. It codes for CASRRGTDTQYF.

This clonotype was seen many times. V and J are TRBV11-2 and TRBJ2-1; D remains ambiguous. Germline loops: CDR1 SGHAT, CDR2 FQNNGV. The CDR3 loop spans 18 amino acids. The germline V and J ends were trimmed by 6 bases and 2 bases, with 23 bases remaining between them. The CDR3 here is CASSGLLGITPAYNEQFF. The CDR3 DNA is TGTGCCAGCAGTGGTCTTTTAGGGATAACACCCGCCTACAATGAGCAGTTCTTC.

This clonotype was counted ten times or more. This rearrangement joins TRBV12-3 or TRBV12-4 to TRBJ1-2; D remains ambiguous. With 6 bases removed from V and 3 bases from J, the gap between germline ends came to 14 bases. CDR3 length equals 14 residues. The CDR3 region is CASSLMAGHYGYTF. The DNA of the CDR3 is TGTGCCAGCAGCCTTATGGCAGGCCACTATGGCTACACCTTC.

This clonotype came up a few times. This sequence joins TRBV20-1 and TRBJ2-1, with TRBD2 matching 10 bases. J gave up 6 bases and V 0 bases, and 14 bases lay outside the gene matches. This CDR3 has 18 residues. Germline CDR1 and CDR2: DFQATT and SNEGSKA (reference sequence). The CDR3 DNA follows: TGCAGTGCTAGAGATCTGGGTAGCGGGGGGACTCATCTCAATGAGCAGTTCTTC. Its protein product is CSARDLGSGGTHLNEQFF.

At least ten counts were recorded for this clonotype. This chain links TRBV12-3 or TRBV12-4 with TRBJ2-5, with D possibly being TRBD2 (7 bases). The CDR3 is 15 amino acids. Trimming cost V 1 base and J 6 bases, with 15 bases left between them. The CDR3 loop reads CASSLGGSRGKTQYF. The CDR3, as DNA: TGTGCCAGCAGTTTAGGCGGGAGCAGGGGAAAGACCCAGTACTTC.